These 23 T cell receptor beta chains came from one sample sequenced in a study of shared clonotypes between healthy human individuals. Here immunoSEQ multiplex PCR was the method, and the copy in TCRdb shows in-frame clones only, minus some. The table shows roughly 2.5 million clones, with around nine tenths occurring only once. Sequencing input: naive CD4+ T cells sorted from blood. Subset of the sample: CD45RA+ positively selected. The receptors were gathered from a man between 18 and 35 years old in good health.

The chain carries TRBV9 and TRBJ1-2, with D possibly TRBD1 on 6 matching bases. Trimming pared 4 bases from V and 3 bases from J, leaving 13 bases between. This CDR3 is built from 14 residues. Germline CDR1 SGDLS, CDR2 YYNGEE. The CDR3 coding sequence is TGTGCCAGCAGCCCAGGGGTGGGGGACTATGGCTACACCTTC. This sequence encodes CASSPGVGDYGYTF.

The rearrangement uses TRBV5-4 and TRBJ2-1; TRBD2 might be the D (5 bases). CDR3 size: 15 residues. V lost 2 bases and J lost 1, with 10 bases in between. In germline, CDR1 is SGHNT, CDR2 YYREEE (reference sequence). As DNA, the CDR3 is TGTGCCAGCAGCTTAGGCTGGACTTCCTACAATGAGCAGTTCTTC. This encodes CASSLGWTSYNEQFF.

The chain is built from TRBV13 and TRBJ2-7; D possibly corresponds to TRBD1 (5 bases). With 3 bases removed from V and 7 bases from J, the gap between germline ends came to 10 bases. This CDR3 has 12 amino acids. Germline V gives CDR1 PRHDT, CDR2 FYEKMQ (reference sequence). Here the CDR3 reads CASSFTPGEQYF. CDR3 in DNA: TGTGCCAGCAGCTTCACCCCAGGGGAGCAGTACTTC.

Of note for this clone: In the same sample, other DNA sequences code for this CDR3. The chain joins TRBV19 to TRBJ2-3, with D uncertain. The CDR3 sequence is 13 residues long. Germline values: CDR1 LNHDA, CDR2 SQIVND (reference sequence). V shed 4 bases and J shed 1 base, with 6 bases lying between them. The CDR3 sequence: CASSRTGTDTQYF. The CDR3 DNA is TGTGCCAGTAGTAGGACCGGCACAGATACGCAGTATTTT.

The rearrangement uses TRBV5-4 and TRBJ2-7; TRBD2 might be the D (7 bases). The CDR3 sequence is 16 residues long. V lost 0 bases, J lost 2 bases, and 15 bases lay in between. Germline V lookup: CDR1 SGHNT, CDR2 YYREEE (reference sequence). The CDR3 coding sequence is TGTGCCAGCAGCTTGGGAGCGGGACACGGAACCTACGAGCAGTACTTC. This codes for CASSLGAGHGTYEQYF.

This sequence joins TRBV2 and TRBJ2-1; D might be TRBD1 (6 bases). Trimming cost V 10 bases and J 9 bases, with 13 bases left between them. Germline CDR1 SNHLY, CDR2 FYNNEI. The length of the CDR3 is 11 residues. CDR3 nucleotides: TGTGCCACCATGCGAGGGGGTGAGCAGTTCTTC. It specifies CATMRGGEQFF. Full variable domain (rest looked up from reference TRBV2 and TRBJ2-1): EPEVTQTPSHQVTQMGQEVILRCVPISNHLYFYWYRQILGQKVEFLVSFYNNEISEKSEIFDDQFSVERPDGSNFTLKIRSTKLEDSAMYFCATMRGGEQFFGPGTRLTVL.

This clone was recorded once. The V gene is TRBV6-4, the J gene TRBJ1-5, with TRBD1 matching over 8 bases. Germline V gives CDR1 MRHNA, CDR2 SNTAGT. The CDR3 covers 13 residues. The trim removed 10 bases at V and 3 bases at J, leaving 5 bases unmatched. CDR3 protein: CAISDRANQPQHF. Here the CDR3 DNA reads TGTGCCATTTCGGACAGGGCCAATCAGCCCCAGCATTTT.

In this sample, this clone turned up once. This same CDR3 is encoded by further DNA sequences in the sample. The chain employs TRBV7-2 and TRBJ2-7; D possibly corresponds to TRBD1 (6 bases). CDR1 and CDR2 (germline): SGHTA, FQGNSA. Between the trimmed V and J ends, which lost 4 bases and 1 base, there was a span of 11 bases. The length of the CDR3 is 14 residues. CDR3 DNA sequence: TGTGCCAGCAGCTCTGACAGGTATTCCTACGAGCAGTACTTC. It translates to CASSSDRYSYEQYF.

The chain uses TRBV6-1 and TRBJ2-7, with D unresolved. Trimming pared 2 bases from V and 2 bases from J, leaving 10 bases between. Germline V gives CDR1 MNHNS, CDR2 SASEGT. The CDR3 is made up of 14 amino acids. Here the CDR3 DNA reads TGTGCCAGCAGTGAAACTTTCCTGCCCTACGAGCAGTACTTC. Residues: CASSETFLPYEQYF.

This chain links TRBV7-3 with TRBJ2-3; D gene uncertain. This CDR3 contains 15 residues. Trimming took 2 bases from V and 4 from J, leaving 13 bases between them. Per the germline V gene, CDR1 is SGHTA and CDR2 is FQGTGA. This chain's CDR3 is CASSLVSYGADTQYF. In DNA form, the CDR3 reads TGTGCCAGCAGCTTAGTTAGTTATGGGGCAGATACGCAGTATTTT.

The J gene is TRBJ1-1, the V gene TRBV12-5, with D unresolved. This CDR3 spans 13 amino acids. Trimming removed 6 bases from V and 1 base from J, with 9 bases in between. Germline V gives CDR1 LGHNT, CDR2 FRNRAP. The CDR3 bases are TGTGCTAGTGGAGAGGCGACGAACACTGAAGCTTTCTTT. Protein: CASGEATNTEAFF.

The J gene is TRBJ2-2, the V gene TRBV2; 7 bases align to TRBD1. The V gene's germline CDR1 is SNHLY and CDR2 FYNNEI. V dropped 2 bases and J dropped 5; count of bases not matched to a gene: 2. CDR3 size: 14 residues. The CDR3 DNA reads TGTGCCAGCAGTGAACCAGGGGGAACCGGGGAGCTGTTTTTT. It yields the protein CASSEPGGTGELFF.

To note about this clone: Other DNA sequences from this sample encode an identical CDR3 as well. This chain links TRBV4-3 with TRBJ2-1; TRBD2 is a possible D gene (6 bases). CDR1 is LGHNA and CDR2 is YSLEER in the germline V gene. The CDR3 extends over 15 amino acids. The germline V and J ends were trimmed by 0 bases and 4 bases, with 10 bases remaining between them. CDR3 amino acids: CASSQESGSYNEQFF. The CDR3 nucleotides are TGCGCCAGCAGCCAAGAGAGCGGGTCTTACAATGAGCAGTTCTTC.

The V call is TRBV6-6, the J call TRBJ1-2; 7 bases map to TRBD1. Germline V CDR1 and CDR2: MNHNY, SVGAGI (reference sequence). CDR3 length: 14 amino acids. Trimming removed 0 bases from V and 6 bases from J; junction bases left unmatched: 4. CDR3: CASSYSKGADGYTF. The DNA for the CDR3 is TGTGCCAGCAGTTACTCAAAGGGGGCGGATGGCTACACCTTC.

This clone was seen just once. In DNA, the CDR3 is TGTGCCAGCACTCCCGGCAGTAGCAATCAGCCCCAGCATTTT. Translation: CASTPGSSNQPQHF. This chain links TRBV5-8 with TRBJ1-5; D gene unclear. The CDR3 loop spans 14 amino acids. Germline CDR1 is SGHTS and CDR2 is YDEGEE. V gave up 6 bases and J gave up 0 bases, with 10 bases separating them.

The gene calls are TRBV6-1 and TRBJ1-5; D perhaps matches TRBD1 (5 bases). The CDR3 totals 13 residues. Germline assignment: CDR1 MNHNS and CDR2 SASEGT. The V end lost 3 bases, the J end lost 7 bases, and 10 bases lay between the germline ends. DNA of the CDR3: TGTGCCAGCAGTGAGGGGCCCTTGCAGCCCCAGCATTTT. Amino acid sequence: CASSEGPLQPQHF.

In this sample, this clone turned up once. A much larger clone is a single base away; this may be a read error. Other nucleotide sequences in the sample specify the same CDR3. This rearrangement joins TRBV5-1 to TRBJ1-1; no reliable D call. The CDR3 spans 13 residues. The ends were cut back, 2 bases at V and 1 base at J, with 6 bases in the middle. The germline gives CDR1 SGHRS, CDR2 YFSETQ. The CDR3 DNA is TGCGCCAGCAGCTTCGAGGGGAACACTGAAGCTTTCTTT. It yields the protein CASSFEGNTEAFF.

The rearrangement uses TRBV19 and TRBJ1-6, with D perhaps TRBD1 (6 bases). The CDR3 is 17 amino acids. Germline CDR1 is LNHDA and CDR2 is SQIVND (reference sequence). V was trimmed by 3 bases and J by 0 bases, leaving 12 bases between them. The CDR3 bases are TGTGCCAGTAGTATCGGGGGCGGATTCTCCTATAATTCACCCCTCCACTTT. Residues: CASSIGGGFSYNSPLHF.

The chain couples TRBV5-1 to TRBJ2-5, with TRBD1 matching 7 bases. CDR3 length: 16 residues. V shed 3 bases and J 1 base; nucleotides not matched to a gene: 9. In germline, CDR1 is SGHRS, CDR2 YFSETQ. The DNA for the CDR3 is TGCGCCAGCAGCTCGGCCCTCCGGGACAGCCAAGAGACCCAGTACTTC. The encoded protein is CASSSALRDSQETQYF.

V usage is TRBV5-4 and J usage is TRBJ2-1; a possible D gene is TRBD1 (5 bases). The CDR3 runs 11 residues. Germline lookup yields CDR1 SGHNT and CDR2 YYREEE (reference sequence). V gave up 6 bases and J gave up 12 bases, with 13 bases separating them. CDR3 in amino acids: CASNQGPVQFF. CDR3 DNA sequence: TGTGCCAGCAATCAGGGCCCAGTGCAGTTCTTC.

Only one count was recorded for this clone. V usage is TRBV27 and J usage is TRBJ2-1; D gene ambiguous. The CDR3 runs to 13 residues. Trimming pared 2 bases from V and 10 bases from J, leaving 12 bases between. Per the germline V gene, CDR1 is MNHEY and CDR2 is SMNVEV (reference sequence). As DNA, the CDR3 is TGTGCCAGCAGTTTAAAAGAGTCGCACGAGCAGTTCTTC. Its translation: CASSLKESHEQFF.

The chain combines TRBV19 with TRBJ2-3, with TRBD1 identical over 7 bases. CDR3 length equals 13 residues. V lost 5 bases, J lost 9 bases, and 8 bases stayed unmatched. Germline loops: CDR1 LNHDA, CDR2 SQIVND (reference sequence). CDR3 in amino acids: CASSVGDSATQYF. The CDR3 DNA sequence: TGTGCCAGTAGTGTAGGGGACAGTGCAACGCAGTATTTT.

This clone has a single count. V usage is TRBV4-2 and J usage is TRBJ2-1, with 7 nucleotides matching TRBD2. The CDR3 is 15 amino acids. V was pared by 0 bases and J by 1 base, with 0 bases of the junction left unmatched. Germline V gene lookup returns CDR1 LGHNA and CDR2 YNFKEQ. CDR3 DNA sequence: TGTGCCAGCAGCCAAGAACTAGCGTCCTACAATGAGCAGTTCTTC. Its protein product is CASSQELASYNEQFF.